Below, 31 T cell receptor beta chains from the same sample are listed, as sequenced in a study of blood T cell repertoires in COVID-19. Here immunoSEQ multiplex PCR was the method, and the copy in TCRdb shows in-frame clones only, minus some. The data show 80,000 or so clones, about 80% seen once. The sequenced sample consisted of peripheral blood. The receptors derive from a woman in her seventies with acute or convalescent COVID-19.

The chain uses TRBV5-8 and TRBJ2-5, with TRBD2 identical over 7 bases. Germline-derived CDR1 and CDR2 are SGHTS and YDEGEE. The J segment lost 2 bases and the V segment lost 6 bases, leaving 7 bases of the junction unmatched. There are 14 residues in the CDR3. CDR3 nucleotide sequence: TGTGCCAGCATCCCGGGACTAACACAAGAGACCCAGTACTTC. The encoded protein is CASIPGLTQETQYF.

The CDR3 sequence is CATSRDLAGVQDTQYF. CDR3 coding DNA: TGTGCCACCAGCAGAGATTTAGCGGGGGTTCAGGATACGCAGTATTTT. V and J are TRBV15 and TRBJ2-3; TRBD2 agrees at 9 bases. Per the germline V gene, CDR1 is LNHNV and CDR2 is YYDKDF (reference sequence). CDR3 length: 16 residues. The trim removed 0 bases at V and 6 bases at J, leaving 7 bases unmatched. Combining the CDR3 with reference TRBV15 and TRBJ2-3 gives the whole variable domain DAMVIQNPRYQVTQFGKPVTLSCSQTLNHNVMYWYQQKSSQAPKLLFHYYDKDFNNEADTPDNFQSRRPNTSFCFLDIRSPGLGDTAMYLCATSRDLAGVQDTQYFGPGTRLTVL.

The CDR3 here is CASSLTTGRTTEAFF. CDR3 DNA sequence: TGTGCCAGCAGCTTAACGACAGGGCGGACCACTGAAGCTTTCTTT. The V and J genes are TRBV7-6 and TRBJ1-1; TRBD1 matches 7 bases. This CDR3 has 15 amino acids. CDR1 and CDR2 from the germline V gene are SGHVS and FNYEAQ. J lost 4 bases, V lost 2 bases, and 7 bases had no gene match.

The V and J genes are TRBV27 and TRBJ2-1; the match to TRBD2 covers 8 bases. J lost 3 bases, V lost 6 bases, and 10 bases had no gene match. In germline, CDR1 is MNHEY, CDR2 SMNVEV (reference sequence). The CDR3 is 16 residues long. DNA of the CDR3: TGTGCCAGCAGGCCTGAAATAGCGGGGCACTACAATGAGCAGTTCTTC. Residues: CASRPEIAGHYNEQFF.

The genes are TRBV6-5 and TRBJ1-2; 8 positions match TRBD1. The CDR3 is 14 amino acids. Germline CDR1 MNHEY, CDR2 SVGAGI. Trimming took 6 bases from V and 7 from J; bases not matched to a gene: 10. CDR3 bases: TGTGCCAGCAGCCAAGACAGGGGTCTGTCTGGCTACACCTTC. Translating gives CASSQDRGLSGYTF.

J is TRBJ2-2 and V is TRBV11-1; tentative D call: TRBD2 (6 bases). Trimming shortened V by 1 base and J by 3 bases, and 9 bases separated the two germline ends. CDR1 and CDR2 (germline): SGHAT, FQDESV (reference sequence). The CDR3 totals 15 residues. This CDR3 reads CASSLGGEYTGELFF. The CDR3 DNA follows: TGTGCCAGCAGCTTAGGGGGGGAGTACACCGGGGAGCTGTTTTTT.

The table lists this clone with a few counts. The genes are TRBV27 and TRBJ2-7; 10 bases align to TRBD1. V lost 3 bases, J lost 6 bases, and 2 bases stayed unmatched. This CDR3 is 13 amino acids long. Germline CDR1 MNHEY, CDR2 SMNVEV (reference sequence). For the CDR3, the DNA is TGTGCCAGCAGTTTGTGGACAGGGGGCGAGCAGTACTTC. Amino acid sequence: CASSLWTGGEQYF.

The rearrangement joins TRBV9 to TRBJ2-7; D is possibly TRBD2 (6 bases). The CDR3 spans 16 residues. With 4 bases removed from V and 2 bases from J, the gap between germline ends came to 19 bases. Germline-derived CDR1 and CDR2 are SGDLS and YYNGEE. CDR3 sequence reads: CASSSPLGGATYEQYF. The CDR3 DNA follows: TGTGCCAGCAGCTCCCCCCTAGGCGGGGCTACCTACGAGCAGTACTTC.

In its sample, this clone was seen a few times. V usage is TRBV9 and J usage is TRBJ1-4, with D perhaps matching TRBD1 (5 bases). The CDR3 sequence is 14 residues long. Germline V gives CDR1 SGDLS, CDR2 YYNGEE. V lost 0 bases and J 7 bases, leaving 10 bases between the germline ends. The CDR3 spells CASSVEFQGEKLFF. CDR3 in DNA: TGTGCCAGCAGCGTAGAGTTTCAGGGTGAAAAACTGTTTTTT.

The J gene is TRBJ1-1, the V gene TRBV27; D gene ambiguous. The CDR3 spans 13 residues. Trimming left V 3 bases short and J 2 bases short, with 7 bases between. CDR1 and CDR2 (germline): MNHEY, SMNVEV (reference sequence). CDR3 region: CASSFAGNTEAFF. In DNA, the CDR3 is TGTGCCAGCAGTTTTGCAGGTAACACTGAAGCTTTCTTT.

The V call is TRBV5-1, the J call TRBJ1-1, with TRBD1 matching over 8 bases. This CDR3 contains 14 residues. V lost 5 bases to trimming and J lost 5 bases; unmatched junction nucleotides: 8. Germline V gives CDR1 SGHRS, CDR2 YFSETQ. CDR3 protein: CASSSDRGGTEAFF. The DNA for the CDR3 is TGCGCCAGCAGTTCAGACAGGGGAGGTACTGAAGCTTTCTTT. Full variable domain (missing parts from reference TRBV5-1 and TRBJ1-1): KAGVTQTPRYLIKTRGQQVTLSCSPISGHRSVSWYQQTPGQGLQFLFEYFSETQRNKGNFPGRFSGRQFSNSRSEMNVSTLELGDSALYLCASSSDRGGTEAFFGQGTRLTVV.

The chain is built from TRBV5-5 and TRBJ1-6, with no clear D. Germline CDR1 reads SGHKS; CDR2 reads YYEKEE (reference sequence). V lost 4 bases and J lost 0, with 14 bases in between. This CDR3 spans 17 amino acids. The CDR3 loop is CASSLDSWSSYNSPLHF. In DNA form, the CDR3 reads TGTGCCAGCAGCCTTGACTCCTGGAGCTCCTATAATTCACCCCTCCACTTT.

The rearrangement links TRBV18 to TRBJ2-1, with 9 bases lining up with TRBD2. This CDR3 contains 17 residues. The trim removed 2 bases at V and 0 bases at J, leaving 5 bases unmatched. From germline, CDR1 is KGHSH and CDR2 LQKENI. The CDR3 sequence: CASSPMGTSISYNEQFF. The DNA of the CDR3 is TGTGCCAGCTCACCAATGGGGACTAGCATCTCCTACAATGAGCAGTTCTTC.

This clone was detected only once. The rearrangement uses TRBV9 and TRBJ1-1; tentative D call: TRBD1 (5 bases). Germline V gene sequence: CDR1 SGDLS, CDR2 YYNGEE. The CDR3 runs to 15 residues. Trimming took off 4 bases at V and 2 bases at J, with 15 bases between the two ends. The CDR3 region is CASSPGQARNTEAFF. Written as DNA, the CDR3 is TGTGCCAGCAGCCCTGGACAAGCTCGAAACACTGAAGCTTTCTTT.

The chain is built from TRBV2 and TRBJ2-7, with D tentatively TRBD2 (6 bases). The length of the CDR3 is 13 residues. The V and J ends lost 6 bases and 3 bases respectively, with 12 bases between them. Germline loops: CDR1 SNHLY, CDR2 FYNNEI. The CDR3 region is CASSTGTRYEQYF. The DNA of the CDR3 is TGTGCCAGCAGCACCGGGACTCGCTACGAGCAGTACTTC.

CDR3: CASSQDRGPNTEAFF. The CDR3 bases are TGCGCCAGCAGCCAGGACCGCGGGCCCAACACTGAAGCTTTCTTT. The V call is TRBV4-3, the J call TRBJ1-1; D gene uncertain. Germline loops: CDR1 LGHNA, CDR2 YSLEER. Deletions cut 3 bases from V and 2 bases from J, with 13 bases between. The CDR3 length is 15 residues.

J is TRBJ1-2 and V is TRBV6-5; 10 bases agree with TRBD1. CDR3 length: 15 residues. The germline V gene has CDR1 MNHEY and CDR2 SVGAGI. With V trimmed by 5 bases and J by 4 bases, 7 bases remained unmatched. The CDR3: CASSNRQGASYGYTF. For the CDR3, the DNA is TGTGCCAGCAGTAATCGACAGGGGGCGAGCTATGGCTACACCTTC.

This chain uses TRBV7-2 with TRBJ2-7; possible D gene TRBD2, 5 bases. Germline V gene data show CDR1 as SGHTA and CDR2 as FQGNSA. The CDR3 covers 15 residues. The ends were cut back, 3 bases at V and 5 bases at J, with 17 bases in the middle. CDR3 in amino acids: CASSLMASPEHEQYF. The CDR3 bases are TGTGCCAGCAGCTTGATGGCTAGCCCGGAGCACGAGCAGTACTTC. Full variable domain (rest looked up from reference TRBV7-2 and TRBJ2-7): GAGVSQSPSNKVTEKGKDVELRCDPISGHTALYWYRQSLGQGLEFLIYFQGNSAPDKSGLPSDRFSAERTGGSVSTLTIQRTQQEDSAVYLCASSLMASPEHEQYFGPGTRLTVT.

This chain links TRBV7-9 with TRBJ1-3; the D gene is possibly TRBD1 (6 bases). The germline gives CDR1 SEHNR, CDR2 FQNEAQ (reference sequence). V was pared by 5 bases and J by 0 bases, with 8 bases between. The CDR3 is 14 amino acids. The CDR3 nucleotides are TGTGCCAGCAGCCCAGGGGTCTCTGGAAACACCATATATTTT. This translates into CASSPGVSGNTIYF.

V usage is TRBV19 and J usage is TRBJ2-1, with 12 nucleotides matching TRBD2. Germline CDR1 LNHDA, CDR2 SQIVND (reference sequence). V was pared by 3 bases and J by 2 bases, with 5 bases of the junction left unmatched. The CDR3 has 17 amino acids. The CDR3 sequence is CASSIGTSGGTYNEQFF. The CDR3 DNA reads TGTGCCAGTAGTATTGGTACTAGCGGGGGGACCTACAATGAGCAGTTCTTC.

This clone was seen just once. The CDR3 loop is CASTRSGRVGEKLFF. The CDR3 DNA reads as TGTGCCAGCACCCGGTCGGGCAGGGTCGGTGAAAAACTGTTTTTT. The rearrangement links TRBV6-5 to TRBJ1-4; TRBD1 is a possible D gene (5 bases). The CDR3 has 15 amino acids. Germline V gene data show CDR1 as MNHEY and CDR2 as SVGAGI. Trimming removed 7 bases from V and 7 bases from J, with 19 bases in between.

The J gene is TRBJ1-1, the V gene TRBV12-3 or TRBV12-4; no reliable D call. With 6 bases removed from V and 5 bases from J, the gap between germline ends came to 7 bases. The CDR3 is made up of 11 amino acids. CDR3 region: CASRFYTEAFF. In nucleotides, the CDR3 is TGTGCCAGCAGGTTCTATACTGAAGCTTTCTTT.

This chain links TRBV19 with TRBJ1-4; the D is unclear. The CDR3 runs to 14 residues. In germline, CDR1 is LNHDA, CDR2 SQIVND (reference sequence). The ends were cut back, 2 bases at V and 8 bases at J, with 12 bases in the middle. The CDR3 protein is CASSISEGAEKLFF. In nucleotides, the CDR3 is TGTGCCAGTAGTATAAGCGAGGGAGCCGAAAAACTGTTTTTT. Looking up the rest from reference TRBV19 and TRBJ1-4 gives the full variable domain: DGGITQSPKYLFRKEGQNVTLSCEQNLNHDAMYWYRQDPGQGLRLIYYSQIVNDFQKGDIAEGYSVSREKKESFPLTVTSAQKNPTAFYLCASSISEGAEKLFFGSGTQLSVL.

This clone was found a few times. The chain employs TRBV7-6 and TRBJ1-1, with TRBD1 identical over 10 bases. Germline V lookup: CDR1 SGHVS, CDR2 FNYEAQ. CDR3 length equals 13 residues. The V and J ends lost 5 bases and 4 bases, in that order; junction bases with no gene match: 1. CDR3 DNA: TGTGCCAGCAGCCGGGACAGGGGCACTGAAGCTTTCTTT. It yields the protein CASSRDRGTEAFF.

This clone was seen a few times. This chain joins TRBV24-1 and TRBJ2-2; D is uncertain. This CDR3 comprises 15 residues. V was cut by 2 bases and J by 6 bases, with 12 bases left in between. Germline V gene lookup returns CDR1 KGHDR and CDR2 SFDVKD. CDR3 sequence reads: CATSDSSRLSGELFF. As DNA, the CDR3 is TGTGCCACCAGTGATTCGAGCCGCCTGTCCGGGGAGCTGTTTTTT.

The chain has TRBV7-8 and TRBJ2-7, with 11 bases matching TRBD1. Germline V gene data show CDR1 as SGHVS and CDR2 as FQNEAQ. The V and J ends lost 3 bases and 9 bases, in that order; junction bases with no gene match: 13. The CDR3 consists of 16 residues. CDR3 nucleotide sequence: TGTGCCAGCAGCTTGAGGACAGGGGGCCCACCAGCCGGGCAGTACTTC. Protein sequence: CASSLRTGGPPAGQYF.

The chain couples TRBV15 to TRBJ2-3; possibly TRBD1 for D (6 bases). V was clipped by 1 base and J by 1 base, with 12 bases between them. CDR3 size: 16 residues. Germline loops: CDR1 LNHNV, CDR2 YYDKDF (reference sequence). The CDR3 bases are TGTGCCACCAGCAGAGGCGAGGGGGACGGCACAGATACGCAGTATTTT. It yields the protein CATSRGEGDGTDTQYF.

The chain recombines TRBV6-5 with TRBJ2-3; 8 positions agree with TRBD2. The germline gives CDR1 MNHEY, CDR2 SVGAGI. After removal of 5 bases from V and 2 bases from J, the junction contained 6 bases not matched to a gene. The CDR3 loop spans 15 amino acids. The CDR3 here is CASSRAGEDTDTQYF. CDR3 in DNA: TGTGCCAGCAGTAGAGCGGGGGAAGACACAGATACGCAGTATTTT.

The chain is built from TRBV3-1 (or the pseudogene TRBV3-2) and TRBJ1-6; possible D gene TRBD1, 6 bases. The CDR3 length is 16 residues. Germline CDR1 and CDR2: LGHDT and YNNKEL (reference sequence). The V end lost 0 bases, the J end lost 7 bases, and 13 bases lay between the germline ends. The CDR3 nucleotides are TGTGCCAGCAGCCAAGATAGAGGACAGCTCAATTCACCCCTCCACTTT. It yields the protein CASSQDRGQLNSPLHF.

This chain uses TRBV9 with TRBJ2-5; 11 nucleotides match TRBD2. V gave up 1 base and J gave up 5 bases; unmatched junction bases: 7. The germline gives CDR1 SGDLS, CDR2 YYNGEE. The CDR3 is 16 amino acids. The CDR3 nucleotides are TGTGCCAGCAGCGTATTACCCGGGACTAGCGGTGAGACCCAGTACTTC. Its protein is CASSVLPGTSGETQYF.

The CDR3 nucleotides are TGTGCCAGCAGCTCCTACAGGGGTAATTCACCCCTCCACTTT. Translation: CASSSYRGNSPLHF. The V and J genes are TRBV7-2 and TRBJ1-6, with 7 bases that match TRBD1. Trimming cost V 4 bases and J 6 bases; bases outside gene matches: 3. The CDR3 covers 14 residues. The V gene's germline CDR1 is SGHTA and CDR2 FQGNSA.